This is a list of T cell receptor beta chains from one sample in a study of CD8 T cells in Susac syndrome. TCRdb re-called the immunoSEQ multiplex PCR reads with MiXCR, one entry per CDR3 protein. The sample carries around 200,000 distinct CDR3 sequences, 85% to 95% recorded once. The specimen sequenced was CD4+ T cells from PBMCs. The receptors here all came from a human donor in good health. Each CDR3 is given with its conserved first and last residue. D genes are given only for firm matches. Some rows mark clone size as missing; the rest say once, few, many or name a class of expanded clone.

d_call,j_call,v_call,clone_size,cdr3_nt,cdr3_aa
TRBD2,TRBJ2-7,TRBV29-1,.,TGCAGCTGTAGGACTAGCGGGGTCGAGCAGTACTTC,CSCRTSGVEQYF
.,TRBJ1-2,TRBV3-1,.,TGTGCCAGCAGCCAAGATGAGGGGAACTATGGCTACACCTTC,CASSQDEGNYGYTF
.,TRBJ2-2,TRBV6-2/TRBV6-3,once,TGTGCCAGCAGTTACGTTCAGACCGGGGAGCTGTTTTTT,CASSYVQTGELFF
.,TRBJ2-1,TRBV15,.,TGTGCCACCAGCAGGGATCGGGGTGAGCAGTTCTTC,CATSRDRGEQFF
.,TRBJ2-5,TRBV25-1,.,TGTGCCAGCAGTGAAACAGGGGAGGAAGAGACCCAGTACTTC,CASSETGEEETQYF
.,TRBJ2-7,TRBV18,.,TGTGCCAGCTCAACGCAGAATCTTGTCTACGAGCAGTACTTC,CASSTQNLVYEQYF
TRBD1,TRBJ1-2,TRBV24-1,.,TGTGCCGCCTCCCAGGGACAGGGGTCTGGCTACACCTTC,CAASQGQGSGYTF
TRBD2,TRBJ2-1,TRBV11-2,.,TGTGCCAGCAGCTTCAGACAGTCGGGACTAGGCGATGAGCAGTTCTTC,CASSFRQSGLGDEQFF
TRBD2,TRBJ2-1,TRBV20-1,.,TGCAGTGCTAGAGAGGGGATAGCGGGGAATGAGCAGTTCTTC,CSAREGIAGNEQFF
TRBD1,TRBJ1-6,TRBV27,.,TGTGCCAGCAGTCTCGGTACAGGGGGCGATTCACCCCTCCACTTT,CASSLGTGGDSPLHF
.,TRBJ1-3,TRBV4-1,.,TGCGCCAGCAGCCAAGACCGAGGCTTCTCTGGAAACACCATATATTTT,CASSQDRGFSGNTIYF
TRBD1,TRBJ2-1,TRBV15,.,TGTGCCACCAGCGGCGCGGGACAGGCCTACAATGAGCAGTTCTTC,CATSGAGQAYNEQFF
TRBD2,TRBJ2-1,TRBV10-3,.,TGTGCCATCAGTGAATCTAGCGGCATCTTTGAGCAGTTCTTC,CAISESSGIFEQFF
TRBD2,TRBJ2-1,TRBV30,.,TGTGCCTCTTCTGGCGGGAGGGCGTACAATGAGCAGTTCTTC,CASSGGRAYNEQFF
TRBD1,TRBJ1-5,TRBV6-6,.,TGTGCCAGCAGACGACAGGGGAACCATCAGCCCCAGCATTTT,CASRRQGNHQPQHF
TRBD2,TRBJ2-3,TRBV4-3,.,TGCGCCAGCAGCCAAGAAGCGAGCGGGGCTGGAGATACGCAGTATTTT,CASSQEASGAGDTQYF
.,TRBJ1-5,TRBV12-3/TRBV12-4,.,TGTGCCAGCAGCCCGACACGTAGCAATCAGCCCCAGCATTTT,CASSPTRSNQPQHF
TRBD1,TRBJ1-2,TRBV5-8,.,TGTGCCAGCAGCTTGGAGACAGGGGGCGATGGCTACACCTTC,CASSLETGGDGYTF
TRBD2,TRBJ2-3,TRBV5-6,.,TGTGCCAGCAGCTTCAGGGCTAGCGGGAACACAGATACGCAGTATTTT,CASSFRASGNTDTQYF
TRBD1,TRBJ2-3,TRBV28,once,TGTGCCAGCAGTCCCTCGGGGACAGGAGAGAGGGATACGCAGTATTTT,CASSPSGTGERDTQYF
TRBD2,TRBJ2-2,TRBV4-3,.,TGCGCCAGCAGCCAAGCGGGGAGGGGCGGGGACACCGGGGAGCTGTTTTTT,CASSQAGRGGDTGELFF
.,TRBJ1-1,TRBV9,.,TGTGCCAGCAGCGTAGGGGAGTCCCCGAACACTGAAGCTTTCTTT,CASSVGESPNTEAFF
.,TRBJ2-2,TRBV29-1,.,TGCAGCGGACCGCCGACTGAGAACACCGGGGAGCTGTTTTTT,CSGPPTENTGELFF
TRBD1,TRBJ1-1,TRBV2,.,TGTGCCAGCGGGATAACAGGGGGCTCGGACACTGAAGCTTTCTTT,CASGITGGSDTEAFF
.,TRBJ1-1,TRBV5-1,.,TGCGCCAGCAGCTTTACTCAGGAATCCACTGAAGCTTTCTTT,CASSFTQESTEAFF
TRBD1,TRBJ1-1,TRBV30,.,TGTGCCTGGCCCAGAATCCTCGGACAGGGTGCTTTCTTT,CAWPRILGQGAFF
.,TRBJ1-2,TRBV9,.,TGTGCCAGCACCCACTATGGCTACACCTTC,CASTHYGYTF
TRBD2,TRBJ2-1,TRBV7-2,.,TGTGCCAGCAGGGATCAGCGGGGGAGCTCCTACAATGAGCAGTTCTTC,CASRDQRGSSYNEQFF
.,TRBJ1-6,TRBV5-1,.,TGCGCCAGCAGCTTGGCCGGGCCAGAGAATAATTCACCCCTCCACTTT,CASSLAGPENNSPLHF
TRBD1,TRBJ2-7,TRBV5-1,.,TGCGCCAGCAGTTTACTGCCCGGGACAGGGATCGACGAGCAGTACTTC,CASSLLPGTGIDEQYF
.,TRBJ1-2,TRBV2,.,TGTGCCAGCAGCACAGGGTGGCGCTATGGCTACACCTTC,CASSTGWRYGYTF